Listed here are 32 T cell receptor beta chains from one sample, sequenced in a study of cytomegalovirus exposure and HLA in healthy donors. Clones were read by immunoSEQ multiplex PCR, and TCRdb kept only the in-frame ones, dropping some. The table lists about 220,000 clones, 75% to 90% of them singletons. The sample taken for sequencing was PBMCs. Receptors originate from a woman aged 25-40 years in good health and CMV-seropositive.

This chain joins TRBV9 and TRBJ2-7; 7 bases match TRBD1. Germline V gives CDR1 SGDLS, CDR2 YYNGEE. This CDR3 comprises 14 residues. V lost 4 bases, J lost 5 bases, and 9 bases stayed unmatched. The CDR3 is CASSTDRVSDEQYF. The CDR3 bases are TGTGCCAGCAGCACAGACAGGGTCTCGGACGAGCAGTACTTC.

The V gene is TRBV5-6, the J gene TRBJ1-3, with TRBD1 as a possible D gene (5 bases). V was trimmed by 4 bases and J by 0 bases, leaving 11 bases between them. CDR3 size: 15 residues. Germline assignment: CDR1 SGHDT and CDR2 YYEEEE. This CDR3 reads CASSIGDASGNTIYF. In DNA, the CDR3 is TGTGCCAGCAGCATTGGGGACGCCTCTGGAAACACCATATATTTT.

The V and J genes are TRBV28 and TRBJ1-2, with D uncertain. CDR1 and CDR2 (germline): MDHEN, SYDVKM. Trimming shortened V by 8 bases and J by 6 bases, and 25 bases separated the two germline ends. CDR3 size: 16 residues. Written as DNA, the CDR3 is TGTGCCAGCTTTAATTATCGGGGTAGCGATCGGGATGGCTACACCTTC. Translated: CASFNYRGSDRDGYTF.

The CDR3 bases are TGTGCCAGCAGGATTGACAGCGCAACTAATGAAAAACTGTTTTTT. Its translation is CASRIDSATNEKLFF. The chain joins TRBV2 to TRBJ1-4; D is perhaps TRBD1 (5 bases). CDR1 and CDR2 from the germline V gene are SNHLY and FYNNEI. This CDR3 region has 15 residues. Between the trimmed V and J ends, which lost 6 bases and 0 bases, there was a span of 11 bases.

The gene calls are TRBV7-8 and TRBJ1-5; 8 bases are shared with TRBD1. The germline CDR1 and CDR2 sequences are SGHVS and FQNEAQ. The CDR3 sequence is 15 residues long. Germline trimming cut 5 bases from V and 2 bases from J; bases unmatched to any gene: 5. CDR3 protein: CASSPDRVGNQPQHF. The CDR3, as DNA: TGTGCCAGCAGCCCGGACAGGGTCGGCAATCAGCCCCAGCATTTT.

This CDR3 is CAWRDSANYGYTF. The DNA of the CDR3 is TGTGCCTGGAGGGACAGTGCTAACTATGGCTACACCTTC. The V call is TRBV30, the J call TRBJ1-2; D possibly corresponds to TRBD1 (6 bases). Germline V gene lookup returns CDR1 GTSNPN and CDR2 SVGIG (reference sequence). This CDR3 comprises 13 residues. V dropped 3 bases and J dropped 0 bases, with 8 bases sitting between them.

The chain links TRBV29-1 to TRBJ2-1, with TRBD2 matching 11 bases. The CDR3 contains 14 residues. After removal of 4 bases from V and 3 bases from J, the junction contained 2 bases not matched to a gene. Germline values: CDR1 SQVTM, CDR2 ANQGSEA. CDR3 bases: TGCAGCGTTGTAGGGACTAGCGGCTACAATGAGCAGTTCTTC. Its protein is CSVVGTSGYNEQFF.

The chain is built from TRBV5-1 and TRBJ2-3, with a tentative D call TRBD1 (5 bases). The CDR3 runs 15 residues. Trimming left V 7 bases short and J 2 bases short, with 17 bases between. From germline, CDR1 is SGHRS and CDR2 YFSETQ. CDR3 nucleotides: TGCGCCAGCGTCCAGGGTCAAAGCAACACAGATACGCAGTATTTT. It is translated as CASVQGQSNTDTQYF.

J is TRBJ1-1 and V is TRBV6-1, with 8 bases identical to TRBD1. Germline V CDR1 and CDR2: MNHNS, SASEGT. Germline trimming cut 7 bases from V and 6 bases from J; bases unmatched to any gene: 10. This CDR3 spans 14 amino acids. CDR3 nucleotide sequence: TGTGCCAGCAATTACCGACAGGGGAGGGCTGAAGCTTTCTTT. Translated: CASNYRQGRAEAFF.

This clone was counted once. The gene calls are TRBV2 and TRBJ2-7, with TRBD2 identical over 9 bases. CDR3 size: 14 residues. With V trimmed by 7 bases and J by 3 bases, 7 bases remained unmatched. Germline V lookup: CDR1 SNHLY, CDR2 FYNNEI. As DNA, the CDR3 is TGTGCCAGCATCTCTAGCGGGACGGGCTACGAGCAGTACTTC. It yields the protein CASISSGTGYEQYF.

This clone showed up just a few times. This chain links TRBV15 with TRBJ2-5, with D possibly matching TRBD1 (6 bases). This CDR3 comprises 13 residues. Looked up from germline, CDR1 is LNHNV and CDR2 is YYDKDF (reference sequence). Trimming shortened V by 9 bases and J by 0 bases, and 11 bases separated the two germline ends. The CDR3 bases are TGTGCCACACTCGGGGACAACCAAGAGACCCAGTACTTC. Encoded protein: CATLGDNQETQYF. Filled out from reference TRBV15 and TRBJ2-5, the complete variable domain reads DAMVIQNPRYQVTQFGKPVTLSCSQTLNHNVMYWYQQKSSQAPKLLFHYYDKDFNNEADTPDNFQSRRPNTSFCFLDIRSPGLGDTAMYLCATLGDNQETQYFGPGTRLLVL.

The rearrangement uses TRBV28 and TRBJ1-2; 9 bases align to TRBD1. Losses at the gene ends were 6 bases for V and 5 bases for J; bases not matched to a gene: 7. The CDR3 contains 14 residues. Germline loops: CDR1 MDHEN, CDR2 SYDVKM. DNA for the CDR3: TGTGCCAGCAGGCCTCCGGGACAGGGTTATGGCTACACCTTC. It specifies CASRPPGQGYGYTF.

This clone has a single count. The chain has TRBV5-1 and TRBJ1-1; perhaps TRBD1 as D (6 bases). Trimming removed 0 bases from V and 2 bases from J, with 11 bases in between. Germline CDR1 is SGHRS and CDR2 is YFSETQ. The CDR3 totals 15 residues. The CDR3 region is CASSLAGTPNTEAFF. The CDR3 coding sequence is TGCGCCAGCAGCTTGGCCGGGACACCCAACACTGAAGCTTTCTTT.

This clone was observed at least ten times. CDR3 sequence: CASSAGQGGANVLTF. CDR3 nucleotides: TGTGCCAGCAGTGCCGGACAGGGTGGGGCCAACGTCCTGACTTTC. The chain couples TRBV6-4 to TRBJ2-6, with 8 bases lining up with TRBD1. Germline CDR1 is MRHNA and CDR2 is SNTAGT. The CDR3 is 15 amino acids. J gave up 3 bases and V 4 bases, and 2 bases lay outside the gene matches.

The chain's CDR3 is CASSHLVLAGDTGELFF. The CDR3 coding sequence is TGTGCCAGCAGCCACCTCGTCTTAGCGGGAGACACCGGGGAGCTGTTTTTT. The J gene is TRBJ2-2, the V gene TRBV7-9, with 9 bases fitting TRBD2. Looked up from germline, CDR1 is SEHNR and CDR2 is FQNEAQ (reference sequence). The CDR3 is made up of 17 amino acids. The V and J ends lost 5 bases and 3 bases, in that order; junction bases with no gene match: 10.

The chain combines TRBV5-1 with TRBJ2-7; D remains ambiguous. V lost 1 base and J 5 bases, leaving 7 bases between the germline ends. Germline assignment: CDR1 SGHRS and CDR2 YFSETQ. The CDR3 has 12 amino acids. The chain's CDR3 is CASSLYSHEQYF. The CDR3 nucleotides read TGCGCCAGCAGCTTGTATTCCCACGAGCAGTACTTC.

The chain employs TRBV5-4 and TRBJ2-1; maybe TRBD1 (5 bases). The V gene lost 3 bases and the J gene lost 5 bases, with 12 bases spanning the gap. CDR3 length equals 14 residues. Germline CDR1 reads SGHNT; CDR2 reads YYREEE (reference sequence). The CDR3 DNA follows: TGTGCCAGCAGCTCGACTGGGGCTAACAATGAGCAGTTCTTC. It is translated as CASSSTGANNEQFF.

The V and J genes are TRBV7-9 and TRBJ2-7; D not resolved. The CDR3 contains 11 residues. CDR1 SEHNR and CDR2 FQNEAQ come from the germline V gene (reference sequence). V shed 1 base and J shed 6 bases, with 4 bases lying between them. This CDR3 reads CASSLEVEQYF. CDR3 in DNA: TGTGCCAGCAGCTTAGAGGTCGAGCAGTACTTC.

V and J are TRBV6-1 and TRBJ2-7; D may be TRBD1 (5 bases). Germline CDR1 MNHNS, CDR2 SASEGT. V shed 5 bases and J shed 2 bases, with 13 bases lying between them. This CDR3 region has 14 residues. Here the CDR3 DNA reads TGTGCCAGCAGTAGGTGGCAGGGCCCCTACGAGCAGTACTTC. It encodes CASSRWQGPYEQYF.

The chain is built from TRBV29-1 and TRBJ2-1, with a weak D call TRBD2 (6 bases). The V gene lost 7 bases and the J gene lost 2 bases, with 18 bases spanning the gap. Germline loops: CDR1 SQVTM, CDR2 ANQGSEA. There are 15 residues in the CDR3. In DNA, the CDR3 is TGCAGCGATGGAGGGATCGGGCCAGCCTACAATGAGCAGTTCTTC. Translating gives CSDGGIGPAYNEQFF.

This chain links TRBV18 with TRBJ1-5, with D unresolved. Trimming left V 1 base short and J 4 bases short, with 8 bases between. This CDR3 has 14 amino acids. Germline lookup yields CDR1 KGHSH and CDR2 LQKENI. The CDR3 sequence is CASSPRNDNQPQHF. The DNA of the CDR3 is TGTGCCAGCTCACCACGGAATGATAATCAGCCCCAGCATTTT.

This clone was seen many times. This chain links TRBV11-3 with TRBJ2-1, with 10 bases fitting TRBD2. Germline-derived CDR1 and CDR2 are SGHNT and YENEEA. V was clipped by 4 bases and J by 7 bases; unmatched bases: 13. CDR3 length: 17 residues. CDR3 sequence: CASSSSGRGASDNEQFF. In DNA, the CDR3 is TGTGCCAGCAGCTCTAGCGGGAGAGGGGCTTCGGATAATGAGCAGTTCTTC.

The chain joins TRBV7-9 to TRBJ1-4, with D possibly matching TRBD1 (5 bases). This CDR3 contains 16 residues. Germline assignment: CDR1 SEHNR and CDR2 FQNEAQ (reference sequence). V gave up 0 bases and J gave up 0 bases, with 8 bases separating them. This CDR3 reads CASSLATVATNEKLFF. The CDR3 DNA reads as TGTGCCAGCAGCTTAGCGACAGTTGCAACTAATGAAAAACTGTTTTTT. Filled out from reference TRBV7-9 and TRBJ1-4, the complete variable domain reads DTGVSQNPRHKITKRGQNVTFRCDPISEHNRLYWYRQTLGQGPEFLTYFQNEAQLEKSRLLSDRFSAERPKGSFSTLEIQRTEQGDSAMYLCASSLATVATNEKLFFGSGTQLSVL.

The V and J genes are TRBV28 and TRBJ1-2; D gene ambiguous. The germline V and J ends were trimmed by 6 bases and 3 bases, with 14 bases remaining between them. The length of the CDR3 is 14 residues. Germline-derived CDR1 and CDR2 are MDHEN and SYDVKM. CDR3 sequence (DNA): TGTGCCAGCAGCCCCAAATTACGGTACTATGGCTACACCTTC. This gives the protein CASSPKLRYYGYTF.

The DNA for the CDR3 is TGTGCCAGCAGCGCGACCGGGACAGGCGGTAATGAGCAGTTCTTC. Encoded protein: CASSATGTGGNEQFF. The chain couples TRBV9 to TRBJ2-1; the match to TRBD1 covers 8 bases. CDR3 length: 15 amino acids. The V gene end was trimmed by 3 bases and the J gene end by 7 bases; junction bases not matched to a gene: 9. CDR1 is SGDLS, CDR2 YYNGEE, per germline.

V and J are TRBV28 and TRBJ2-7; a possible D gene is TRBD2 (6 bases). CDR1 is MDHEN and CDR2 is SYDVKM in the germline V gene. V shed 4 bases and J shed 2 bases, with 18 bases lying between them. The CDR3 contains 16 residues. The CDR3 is CASSSPYMAGTYEQYF. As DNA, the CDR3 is TGTGCCAGCAGTTCACCATACATGGCGGGAACCTACGAGCAGTACTTC.

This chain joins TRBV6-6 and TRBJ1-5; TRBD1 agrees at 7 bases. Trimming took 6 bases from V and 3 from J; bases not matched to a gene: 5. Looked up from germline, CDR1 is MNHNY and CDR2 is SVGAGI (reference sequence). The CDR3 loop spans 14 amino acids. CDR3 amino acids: CASRQDRSNQPQHF. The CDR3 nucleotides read TGTGCCAGCAGGCAGGACAGGTCCAATCAGCCCCAGCATTTT.

DNA for the CDR3: TGTGCCTGGAATGGGGTTAACACTGAAGCTTTCTTT. Amino acids: CAWNGVNTEAFF. This chain joins TRBV30 and TRBJ1-1; D not resolved. Trimming cost V 4 bases and J 2 bases, with 8 bases left between them. The CDR3 has 12 amino acids. Per the germline V gene, CDR1 is GTSNPN and CDR2 is SVGIG (reference sequence).

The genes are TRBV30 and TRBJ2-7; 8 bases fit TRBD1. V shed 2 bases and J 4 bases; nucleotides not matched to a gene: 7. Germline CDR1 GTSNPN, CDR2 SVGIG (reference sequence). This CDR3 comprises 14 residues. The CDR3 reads CAWSTGTGLYEQYF. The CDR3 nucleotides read TGTGCCTGGAGTACCGGGACAGGCCTGTACGAGCAGTACTTC.

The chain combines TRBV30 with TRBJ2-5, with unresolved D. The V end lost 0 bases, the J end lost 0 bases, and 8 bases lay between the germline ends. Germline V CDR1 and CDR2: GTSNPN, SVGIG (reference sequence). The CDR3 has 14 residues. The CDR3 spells CAWSVLAYQETQYF. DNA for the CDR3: TGTGCCTGGAGTGTGCTGGCGTACCAAGAGACCCAGTACTTC.

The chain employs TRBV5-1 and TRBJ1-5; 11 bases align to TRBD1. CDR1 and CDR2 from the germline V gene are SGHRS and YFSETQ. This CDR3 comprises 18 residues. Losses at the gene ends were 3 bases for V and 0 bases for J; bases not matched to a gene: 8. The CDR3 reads CASSSDRGPAFSNQPQHF. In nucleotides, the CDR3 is TGCGCCAGCAGCTCGGACAGGGGGCCTGCCTTTAGCAATCAGCCCCAGCATTTT.

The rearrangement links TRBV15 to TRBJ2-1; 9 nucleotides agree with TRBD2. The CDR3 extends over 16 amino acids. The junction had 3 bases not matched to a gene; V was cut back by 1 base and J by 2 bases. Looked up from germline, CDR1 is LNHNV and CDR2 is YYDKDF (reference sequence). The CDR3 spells CATSRGLAGTYNEQFF. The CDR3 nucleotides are TGTGCCACCAGCAGAGGGCTAGCGGGAACCTACAATGAGCAGTTCTTC.